These 5 T cell receptor beta chains came from one sample sequenced in a study of CD8+ T cells in alopecia areata. Extraction and reverse transcription of RNA yielded cDNA as the sequencing template. Some clones are missing from TCRdb's copy, which holds only in-frame ones; the method was immunoSEQ multiplex PCR. The sample yields roughly 120,000 clones, roughly 69% seen once. The sample comprised CD4+ T cells sorted from blood. The source of these receptors is a human donor in good health.

In this sample, this clone turned up once. The rearrangement links TRBV2 to TRBJ2-3; TRBD2 agrees at 12 bases. V dropped 7 bases and J dropped 6; count of bases not matched to a gene: 5. The CDR3 runs to 14 residues. The germline V gene has CDR1 SNHLY and CDR2 FYNNEI. DNA of the CDR3: TGTGCCAGCAACCTAGCGGGGGGGGATGATACGCAGTATTTT. Amino acid sequence: CASNLAGGDDTQYF.

The V call is TRBV15, the J call TRBJ2-1; 8 bases match TRBD2. CDR1 is LNHNV and CDR2 is YYDKDF in the germline V gene (reference sequence). Losses at the gene ends were 5 bases for V and 0 bases for J; bases not matched to a gene: 3. This CDR3 spans 15 amino acids. CDR3: CATSPGTSSYNEQFF. For the CDR3, the DNA is TGTGCCACCAGCCCCGGGACTAGCTCCTACAATGAGCAGTTCTTC.

This rearrangement joins TRBV18 to TRBJ2-1; 7 nucleotides match TRBD1. CDR3 length equals 15 residues. From germline, CDR1 is KGHSH and CDR2 LQKENI. The J segment lost 4 bases and the V segment lost 6 bases, leaving 9 bases of the junction unmatched. DNA for the CDR3: TGTGCCAGCTCGGACAGGTCCAGGGCTTACAATGAGCAGTTCTTC. It is translated as CASSDRSRAYNEQFF.

Only a few counts were recorded for this clone. The chain uses TRBV5-1 and TRBJ2-3, with D possibly being TRBD2 (6 bases). Per the germline V gene, CDR1 is SGHRS and CDR2 is YFSETQ. This CDR3 is 15 amino acids long. The ends were cut back, 4 bases at V and 3 bases at J, with 15 bases in the middle. The CDR3 bases are TGCGCCAGCAGCCCTCGGGGGAGACTTACAGATACGCAGTATTTT. It yields the protein CASSPRGRLTDTQYF.

The CDR3 loop is CASSLMSVNTEAFF. CDR3 nucleotide sequence: TGTGCCAGCAGCTTAATGTCAGTGAACACTGAAGCTTTCTTT. The chain uses TRBV11-2 and TRBJ1-1, with no clear D. The CDR3 consists of 14 residues. Germline assignment: CDR1 SGHAT and CDR2 FQNNGV. V lost 2 bases and J lost 0, with 7 bases in between.